The clone carrying this T cell receptor beta chain was counted a few times. Its antigen remains unknown. This sample was included in a study of shared clonotypes between healthy human individuals. Repertoires were generated with immunoSEQ multiplex PCR, while TCRdb's copy carries only in-frame clones and drops some. Of 490,000 or so clones in the sample, around 78% are singletons; the top ten hold approximately 13%. Study-level results: Researchers sampled blood only, noting tissue repertoires likely differ. Clonotype sharing among the donors was expected to vary with sequencing depth.

Donors were Caucasian adults residing in Nashville, Tennessee, USA. The CDR3 spans 12 residues. Germline-derived CDR1 and CDR2 are MNHNY and SVGAGI (reference sequence). Trimming shortened V by 6 bases and J by 5 bases, and 8 bases separated the two germline ends. The receptor's source is a woman aged 40 to 50 in good health. Some clones in this sample may be carry-over from other donors' samples. This rearrangement joins TRBV6-6 to TRBJ2-1; D possibly matches TRBD1 or TRBD2 (5 bases each). Material for sequencing was PBMCs. The CDR3 loop is CASSRGNNEQFF. CDR3 DNA: TGTGCCAGCAGCCGGGGCAACAATGAGCAGTTCTTC.